This T cell receptor beta chain appears in the sequencing data of a study of T cell changes during pregnancy in multiple sclerosis. The ends lost 4 bases at V and 4 bases at J; junction bases unmatched: 10. There are 18 residues in the CDR3. CDR1 is KGHSH, CDR2 LQKENI, per germline. Profiled with immunoSEQ multiplex PCR; TCRdb holds only in-frame clones, not every one. The sample has about 38,000 clones; 92% are singletons. The chain carries TRBV18 and TRBJ2-1, with 13 bases fitting TRBD2. This TCR was recovered from a female donor in good health, enrolled as a control in a pregnancy study. Sequencing was performed on CD4+ T cells from peripheral blood mononuclear cells, taken after pregnancy. The CDR3: CASSLSTRLAGGYNEQFF. The CDR3 coding sequence is TGTGCCAGCTCACTATCCACCAGACTAGCGGGGGGATACAATGAGCAGTTCTTC.